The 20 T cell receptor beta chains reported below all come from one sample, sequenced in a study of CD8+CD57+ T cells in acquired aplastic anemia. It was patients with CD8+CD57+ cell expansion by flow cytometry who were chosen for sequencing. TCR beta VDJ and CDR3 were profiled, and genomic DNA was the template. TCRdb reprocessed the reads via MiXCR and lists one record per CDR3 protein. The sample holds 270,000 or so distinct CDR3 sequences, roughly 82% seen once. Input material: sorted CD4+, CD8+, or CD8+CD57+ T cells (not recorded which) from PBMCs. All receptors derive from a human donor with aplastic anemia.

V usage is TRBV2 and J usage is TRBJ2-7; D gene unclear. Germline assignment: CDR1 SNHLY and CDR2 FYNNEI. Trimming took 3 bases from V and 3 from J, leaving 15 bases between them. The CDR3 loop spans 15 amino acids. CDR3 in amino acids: CASSELGPVLYEQYF. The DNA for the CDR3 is TGTGCCAGCAGTGAGCTAGGGCCCGTTCTCTACGAGCAGTACTTC.

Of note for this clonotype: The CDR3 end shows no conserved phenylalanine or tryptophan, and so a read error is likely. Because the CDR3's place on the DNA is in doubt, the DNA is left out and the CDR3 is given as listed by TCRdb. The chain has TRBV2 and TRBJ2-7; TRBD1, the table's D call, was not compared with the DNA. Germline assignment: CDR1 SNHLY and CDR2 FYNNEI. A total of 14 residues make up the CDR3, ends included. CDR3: CASGDGGTDTEYFG.

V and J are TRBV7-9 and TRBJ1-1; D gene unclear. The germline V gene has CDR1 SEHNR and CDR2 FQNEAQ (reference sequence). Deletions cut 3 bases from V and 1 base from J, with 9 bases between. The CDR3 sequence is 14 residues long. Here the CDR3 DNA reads TGTGCCAGCAGCTTGGGGTCAGGGAACACTGAAGCTTTCTTT. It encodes CASSLGSGNTEAFF.

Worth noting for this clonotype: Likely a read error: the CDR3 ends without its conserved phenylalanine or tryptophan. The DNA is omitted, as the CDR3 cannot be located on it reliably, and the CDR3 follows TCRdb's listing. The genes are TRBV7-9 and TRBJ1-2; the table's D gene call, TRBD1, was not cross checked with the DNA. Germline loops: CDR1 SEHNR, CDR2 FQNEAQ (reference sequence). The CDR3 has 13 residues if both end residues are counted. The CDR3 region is CASSPGHYEQYAG.

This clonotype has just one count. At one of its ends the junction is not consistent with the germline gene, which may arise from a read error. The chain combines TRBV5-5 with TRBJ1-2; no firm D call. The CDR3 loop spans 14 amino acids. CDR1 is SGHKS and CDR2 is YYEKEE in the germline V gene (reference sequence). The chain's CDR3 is CASSFLTGGYGYTF. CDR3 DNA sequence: TGCGCCAGCAGCTTCCTTACCGGAGGGTATGGCTACACCTTC.

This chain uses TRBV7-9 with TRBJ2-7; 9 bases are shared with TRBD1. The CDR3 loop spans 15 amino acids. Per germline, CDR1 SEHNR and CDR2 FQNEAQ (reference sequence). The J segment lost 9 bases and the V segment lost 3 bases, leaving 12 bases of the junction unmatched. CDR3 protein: CASSLDRGAATGQYV. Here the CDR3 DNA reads TGTGCCAGCAGCTTGGACAGGGGCGCGGCTACGGGGCAGTACGTC.

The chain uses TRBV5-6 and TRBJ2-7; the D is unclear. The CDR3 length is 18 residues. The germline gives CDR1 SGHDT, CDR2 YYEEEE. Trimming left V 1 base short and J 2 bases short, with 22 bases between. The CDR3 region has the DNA TGTGCCAGCAGCTTGTTCAGGATCGGGCCTCAGGCTGCCTACGAGCAGTACTTC. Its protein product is CASSLFRIGPQAAYEQYF.

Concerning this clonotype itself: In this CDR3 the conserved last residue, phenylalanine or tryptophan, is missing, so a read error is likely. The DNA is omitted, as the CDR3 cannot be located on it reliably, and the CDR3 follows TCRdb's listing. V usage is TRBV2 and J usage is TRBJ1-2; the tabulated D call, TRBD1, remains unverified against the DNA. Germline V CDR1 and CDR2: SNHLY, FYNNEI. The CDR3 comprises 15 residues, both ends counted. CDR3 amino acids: CASSDGGIHEQFFRL.

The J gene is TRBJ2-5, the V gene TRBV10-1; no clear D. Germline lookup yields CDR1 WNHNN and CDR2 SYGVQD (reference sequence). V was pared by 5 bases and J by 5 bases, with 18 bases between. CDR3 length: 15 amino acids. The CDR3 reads CASSSSGPAGETQYF. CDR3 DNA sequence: TGCGCCAGCAGTTCCTCCGGGCCAGCAGGCGAGACCCAGTACTTC.

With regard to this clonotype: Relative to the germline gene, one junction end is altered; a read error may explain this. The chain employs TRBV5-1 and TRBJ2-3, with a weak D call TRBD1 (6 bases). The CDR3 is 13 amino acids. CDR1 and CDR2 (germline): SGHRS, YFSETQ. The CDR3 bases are TGTGCCAGCAGGGAACAGGGCACAGAAACGCAGTATTTT. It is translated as CASREQGTETQYF. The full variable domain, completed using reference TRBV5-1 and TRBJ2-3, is KAGVTQTPRYLIKTRGQQVTLSCSPISGHRSVSWYQQTPGQGLQFLFEYFSETQRNKGNFPGRFSGRQFSNSRSEMNVSTLELGDSALYLCASREQGTETQYFGPGTRLTVL.

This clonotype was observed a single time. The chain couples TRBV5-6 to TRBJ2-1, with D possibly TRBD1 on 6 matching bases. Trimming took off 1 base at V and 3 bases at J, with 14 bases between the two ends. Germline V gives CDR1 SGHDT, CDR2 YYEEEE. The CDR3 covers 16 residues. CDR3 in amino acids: CASSLRDRGYYNEQFF. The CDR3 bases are TGTGCCAGCAGCTTGAGGGATAGGGGGTACTACAATGAGCAGTTCTTC. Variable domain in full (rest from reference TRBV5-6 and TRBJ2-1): DAGVTQSPTHLIKTRGQQVTLRCSPKSGHDTVSWYQQALGQGPQFIFQYYEEEERQRGNFPDRFSGHQFPNYSSELNVNALLLGDSALYLCASSLRDRGYYNEQFFGPGTRLTVL.

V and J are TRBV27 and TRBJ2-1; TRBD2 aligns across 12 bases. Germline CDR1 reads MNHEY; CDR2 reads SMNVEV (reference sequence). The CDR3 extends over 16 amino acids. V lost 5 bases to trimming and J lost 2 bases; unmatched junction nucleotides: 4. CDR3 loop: CASSTGLAGTYNEQFF. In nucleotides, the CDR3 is TGTGCCAGCAGTACCGGACTAGCGGGAACCTACAATGAGCAGTTCTTC.

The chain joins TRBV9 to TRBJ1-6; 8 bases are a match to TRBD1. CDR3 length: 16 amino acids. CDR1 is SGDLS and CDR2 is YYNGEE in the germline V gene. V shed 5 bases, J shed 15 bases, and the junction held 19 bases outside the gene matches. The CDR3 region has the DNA TGTGCCAGCAGTACGACAGGGGAGGACACTGAAGCATTCCTCCACTTT. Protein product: CASSTTGEDTEAFLHF.

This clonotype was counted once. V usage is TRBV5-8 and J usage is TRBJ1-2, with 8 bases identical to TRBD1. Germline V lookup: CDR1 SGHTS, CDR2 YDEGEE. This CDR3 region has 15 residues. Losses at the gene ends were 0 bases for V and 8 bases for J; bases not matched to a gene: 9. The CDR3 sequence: CASSLGPGGAGGYTF. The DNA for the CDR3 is TGTGCCAGCAGCTTGGGGCCAGGGGGCGCCGGCGGCTACACCTTC.

The CDR3 bases are TGTGCCAGCAGCCCCGGGACCGGGGAGCAGTTCTTC. It is translated as CASSPGTGEQFF. The rearrangement joins TRBV11-1 to TRBJ2-1, with D perhaps matching TRBD1 or TRBD2 (5 bases each). Trimming removed 5 bases at V and 10 bases at J, with 12 bases between. Germline-derived CDR1 and CDR2 are SGHAT and FQDESV (reference sequence). The CDR3 contains 12 residues.

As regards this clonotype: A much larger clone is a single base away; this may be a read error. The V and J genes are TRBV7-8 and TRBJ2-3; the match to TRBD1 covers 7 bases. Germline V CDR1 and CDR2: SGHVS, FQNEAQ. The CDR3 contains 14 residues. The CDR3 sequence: CASSFAADGTALSF. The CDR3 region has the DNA TGTGCCAGCAGCTTTGCTGCAGACGGGACAGCCCTTTCCTTT.

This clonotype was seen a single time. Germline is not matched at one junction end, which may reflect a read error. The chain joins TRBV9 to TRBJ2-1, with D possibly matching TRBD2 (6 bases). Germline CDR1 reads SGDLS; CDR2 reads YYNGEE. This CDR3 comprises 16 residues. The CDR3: CASSGDGGGGNTERFF. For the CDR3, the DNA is TGTGCCAGCAGCGGGGATGGGGGAGGTGGCAACACCGAGCGGTTCTTC.

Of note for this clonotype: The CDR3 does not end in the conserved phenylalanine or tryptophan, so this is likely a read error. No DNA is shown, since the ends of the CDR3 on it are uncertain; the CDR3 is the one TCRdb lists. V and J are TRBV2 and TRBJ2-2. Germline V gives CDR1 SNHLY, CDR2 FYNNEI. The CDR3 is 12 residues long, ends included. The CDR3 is CASSVVPADPFY.

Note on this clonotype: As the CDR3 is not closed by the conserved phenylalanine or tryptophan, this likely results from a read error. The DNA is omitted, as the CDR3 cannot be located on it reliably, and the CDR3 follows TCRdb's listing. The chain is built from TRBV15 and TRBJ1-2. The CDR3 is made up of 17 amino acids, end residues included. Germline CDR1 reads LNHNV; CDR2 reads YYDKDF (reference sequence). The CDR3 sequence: CATSRWRGPSVDYGDTC.

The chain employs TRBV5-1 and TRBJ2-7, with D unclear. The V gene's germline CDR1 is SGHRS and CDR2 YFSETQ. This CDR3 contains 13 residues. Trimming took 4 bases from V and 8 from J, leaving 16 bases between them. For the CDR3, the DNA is TGCGCCAGCAGCCAGAGTGGCGCGGAGCAGCAGTACGTC. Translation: CASSQSGAEQQYV.